This T cell receptor (beta chain) appears in the sequencing data of a study of blood T cell repertoires in COVID-19. This CDR3 has 14 residues. CDR1 and CDR2 (germline): SEHNR, FQNEAQ (reference sequence). Trimming at V came to 1 base and at J to 8 bases, leaving 6 bases not matched to a gene. This table comes from immunoSEQ multiplex PCR, and its TCRdb copy is limited to in-frame clones, with some not included. The sample holds 250,000 to 350,000 clones, approximately 85% seen once. The receptor comes from a human donor with COVID-19, enrolled during active disease. The donor label of this sample is uncertain. The chain is built from TRBV7-9 and TRBJ1-2; 8 bases match TRBD1. Sequenced input: peripheral blood. CDR3 sequence: CASSLGGQAMGYTF. CDR3 DNA: TGTGCCAGCAGCTTAGGGGGACAGGCCATGGGCTACACCTTC.